This TCR beta chain was found in a study of control samples from healthy donors and cancer patients. In its sample, this clone was seen once. Generated by immunoSEQ multiplex PCR, the TCRdb table keeps only in-frame clones and is missing some. The repertoire holds around 89,000 clones, more than 75% seen once, with over 7.5% in the top ten. This CDR3 is built from 17 residues. V was trimmed by 6 bases and J by 4 bases, leaving 19 bases between them. The germline CDR1 and CDR2 sequences are MNHEY and SVGEGT. This clonotype was sampled from a woman aged 55-69 years in good health. V gene TRBV6-2 or TRBV6-3 combines with J gene TRBJ1-6; D remains unclear. Sequenced input: blood. Here the CDR3 DNA reads TGTGCCAGCAGCCAAATCTCGACATATTTTTATAATTCACCCCTCCACTTT. It codes for CASSQISTYFYNSPLHF.